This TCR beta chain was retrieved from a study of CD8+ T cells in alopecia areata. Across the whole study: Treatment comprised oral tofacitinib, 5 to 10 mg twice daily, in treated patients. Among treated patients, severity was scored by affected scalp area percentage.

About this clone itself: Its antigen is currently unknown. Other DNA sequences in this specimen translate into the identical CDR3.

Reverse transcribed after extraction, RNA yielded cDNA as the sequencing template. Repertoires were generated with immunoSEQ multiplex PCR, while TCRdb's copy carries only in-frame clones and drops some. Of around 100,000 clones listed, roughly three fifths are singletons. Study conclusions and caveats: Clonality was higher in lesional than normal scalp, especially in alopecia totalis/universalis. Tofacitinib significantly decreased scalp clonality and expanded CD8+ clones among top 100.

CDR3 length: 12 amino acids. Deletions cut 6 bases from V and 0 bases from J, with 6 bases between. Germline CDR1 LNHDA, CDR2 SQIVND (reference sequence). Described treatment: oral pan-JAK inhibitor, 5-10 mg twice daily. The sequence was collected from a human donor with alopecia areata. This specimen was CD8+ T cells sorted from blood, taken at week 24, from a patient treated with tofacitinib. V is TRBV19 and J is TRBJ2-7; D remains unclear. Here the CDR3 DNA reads TGTGCCAGTAGCCCTGGCTCCTACGAGCAGTACTTC. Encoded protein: CASSPGSYEQYF.